The entry below gives a single T cell receptor beta chain sequence along with its context. Here immunoSEQ multiplex PCR was the method, and the copy in TCRdb shows in-frame clones only, minus some. The data contain around 60,000 clones, about 86% of them singletons. Germline CDR1 reads SQVTM; CDR2 reads ANQGSEA. CDR3 size: 15 residues. The V gene lost 4 bases and the J gene lost 1 base, with 16 bases spanning the gap. This entry is derived from a study of blood T cell repertoires in COVID-19. The J gene is TRBJ1-2, the V gene TRBV29-1; D is unresolved. The TCR originated in a man between 40 and 49 years old with acute or convalescent COVID-19. The sequenced material came from peripheral blood. The CDR3 DNA follows: TGCAGCGTTGGGACTCCGGCGGGCCTTAACTATGGCTACACCTTC. As protein: CSVGTPAGLNYGYTF.